The clone carrying this T cell receptor beta chain was detected only once. The target antigen is unknown. The repertoire was sequenced with immunoSEQ multiplex PCR; TCRdb's copy has only in-frame clones and lacks some. The sample includes over 110,000 clones, roughly 90% of them seen just once. This entry belongs to a study of Ad26.COV2.S vaccination and SARS-CoV-2 variants. Study-level findings and limits: Researchers reported similar non-spike TCR breadth in vaccine and placebo recipients. Spike-specific TCR breadth was greater in vaccine than placebo recipients. Substantial breadth was reportedly displayed by spike-specific CD8+ and CD4+ T cell responses after vaccination.

This CDR3 is built from 16 residues. The V end was cut by 2 bases, the J end by 2 bases, with 15 bases between. CDR1 and CDR2 from the germline V gene are MDHEN and SYDVKM. The sequencing used peripheral blood, collected after recovery from COVID-19. The V gene is TRBV28, the J gene TRBJ1-1; possibly TRBD1 for D (6 bases). This receptor was obtained from a human donor who had recovered from COVID-19. As DNA, the CDR3 is TGTGCCAGCAGTTTACCCAGGGGCCGATACAACACTGAAGCTTTCTTT. Translated, it gives CASSLPRGRYNTEAFF. The full variable domain, in which reference TRBV28 and TRBJ1-1 provide the parts outside the CDR3, is DVKVTQSSRYLVKRTGEKVFLECVQDMDHENMFWYRQDPGLGLRLIYFSYDVKMKEKGDIPEGYSVSREKKERFSLILESASTNQTSMYLCASSLPRGRYNTEAFFGQGTRLTVV.